This T cell receptor beta chain is drawn from a study of CXCR3-negative and CXCR3-positive naive CD8 T cells. Study-level information: Overall TRB read output was some 140 million, and each library contained about 1.5 +/- 0.3 million reads.

The naive CD8+ gate required CD45RO-CCR7+CD27+CD95- phenotype. UMI labels and 5' RACE were used to prepare the TRB cDNA libraries. With the 5' RACE reads reprocessed, TCRdb shows one record per CDR3 protein and no DNA. The sample yields about 130,000 distinct CDR3 sequences, of which the top ten take up 0.45% to 0.6%. As regards this clonotype: Its antigen is unidentified.

The CDR3 totals 15 residues. Germline V gene sequence: CDR1 DFQATT, CDR2 SNEGSKA (reference sequence). General study findings and limits: Freshly isolated PBMCs were used in most assays, given partial CXCR3 loss after freezing. Naive subsets expressed similar surface CD5; TRB CDR3 features served to infer TCR strength.

Sequencing used naive CXCR3- CD8+ T cells from blood. Subset meaning: CD45RO-CCR7+CD27+CD95- naive CD8+ T cells lacking CXCR3 (TNR3-). This sequence originates from a human donor in good health. Some clones in this sample may be carry-over from other donors' samples. This chain joins TRBV20-1 and TRBJ2-3; absent DNA, TCRdb's TRBD1 call cannot be checked. The CDR3: CSAGRRDRETDTQYF.